The 11 T cell receptor beta chains given below trace back to one sample, sequenced in a study of blood T cell repertoires in COVID-19 (dated by TCRdb to about 2020). Libraries were built with the immunoSEQ multiplex PCR assay. The immuneACCESS repertoire file appears here via TCRdb, limited to in-frame rearrangements. These files lack a portion of the clones; in checked studies, under half of the deficit traces to unresolved V genes, and the cause of the others is not known. This sample lists around 270,000 clones; approximately 87% were detected once. The ten largest make up approximately 2.3% of the sample. The specimen was peripheral blood. These receptors all come from a woman aged 45-65 years with acute or convalescent COVID-19.

The chain has TRBV5-1 and TRBJ1-1, with D unclear. V was cut by 4 bases and J by 0 bases, with 10 bases left in between. The CDR3 runs to 14 residues. The germline CDR1 and CDR2 sequences are SGHRS and YFSETQ. CDR3 DNA sequence: TGCGCCAGCAGCCCAAACAGTGTGAACACTGAAGCTTTCTTT. It translates to CASSPNSVNTEAFF.

The chain carries TRBV11-2 and TRBJ2-7; D is ambiguous. CDR1 SGHAT and CDR2 FQNNGV come from the germline V gene. The ends were cut back, 2 bases at V and 6 bases at J, with 17 bases in the middle. This CDR3 region has 15 residues. In DNA, the CDR3 is TGTGCCAGCAGCTTATATCGGTCTTCCGCTGGCGAGCAGTACTTC. It is translated as CASSLYRSSAGEQYF. The full variable domain, completed using reference TRBV11-2 and TRBJ2-7, is EAGVAQSPRYKIIEKRQSVAFWCNPISGHATLYWYQQILGQGPKLLIQFQNNGVVDDSQLPKDRFSAERLKGVDSTLKIQPAKLEDSAVYLCASSLYRSSAGEQYFGPGTRLTVT.

The gene calls are TRBV5-1 and TRBJ2-1, with 10 bases that match TRBD2. This CDR3 contains 16 residues. Trimming removed 4 bases from V and 4 bases from J; junction bases left unmatched: 8. Germline values: CDR1 SGHRS, CDR2 YFSETQ. This chain's CDR3 is CASSVSGTSAYNEQFF. In nucleotides, the CDR3 is TGCGCCAGCAGCGTATCCGGGACTAGCGCTTACAATGAGCAGTTCTTC.

DNA of the CDR3: TGCAGCGTTGCCGAACAGGGGAACACTGAAGCTTTCTTT. Its translation: CSVAEQGNTEAFF. The V call is TRBV29-1, the J call TRBJ1-1; a possible D gene is TRBD1 (6 bases). The germline CDR1 and CDR2 sequences are SQVTM and ANQGSEA. The CDR3 extends over 13 amino acids. V lost 4 bases to trimming and J lost 1 base, with 10 bases between them. Filled out from reference TRBV29-1 and TRBJ1-1, the complete variable domain reads SAVISQKPSRDICQRGTSLTIQCQVDSQVTMMFWYRQQPGQSLTLIATANQGSEATYESGFVIDKFPISRPNLTFSTLTVSNMSPEDSSIYLCSVAEQGNTEAFFGQGTRLTVV.

This clone has a handful of counts. The chain uses TRBV27 and TRBJ1-6; 7 bases are shared with TRBD1. Germline values: CDR1 MNHEY, CDR2 SMNVEV (reference sequence). V trimming: 9 bases; J trimming: 7 bases; junction bases outside the gene matches: 3. CDR3 length: 12 residues. The CDR3 DNA reads TGTGCCAGTACAGGGGTAAATTCACCCCTCCACTTT. It codes for CASTGVNSPLHF.

The chain has TRBV9 and TRBJ2-3, with D possibly being TRBD1 (6 bases). The germline V gene has CDR1 SGDLS and CDR2 YYNGEE. There are 14 residues in the CDR3. V lost 4 bases to trimming and J lost 2 bases, with 11 bases between them. CDR3 in DNA: TGTGCCAGCAGCCTCCAGGGGCTCACAGATACGCAGTATTTT. This translates into CASSLQGLTDTQYF.

Here the CDR3 reads CASSLATGGYGYTF. DNA for the CDR3: TGTGCCAGCAGCTTGGCGACAGGGGGCTATGGCTACACCTTC. The V and J genes are TRBV5-5 and TRBJ1-2; TRBD1 matches 9 bases. V lost 0 bases and J lost 4; bases outside the gene matches: 1. This CDR3 has 14 amino acids. Looked up from germline, CDR1 is SGHKS and CDR2 is YYEKEE (reference sequence).

Of note for this clone: Other DNA variants within this sample encode the same CDR3. V usage is TRBV28 and J usage is TRBJ1-5, with 7 bases matching TRBD1. V shed 7 bases, J shed 7 bases, and the junction held 7 bases outside the gene matches. Germline V gives CDR1 MDHEN, CDR2 SYDVKM. There are 13 residues in the CDR3. The CDR3 sequence: CASKQGGSQPQHF. The CDR3 nucleotides are TGTGCCAGCAAGCAGGGGGGTAGCCAGCCCCAGCATTTT.

The chain uses TRBV3-1 (or the pseudogene TRBV3-2) and TRBJ2-5; 7 nucleotides align to TRBD1. Germline lookup yields CDR1 LGHDT and CDR2 YNNKEL (reference sequence). The CDR3 totals 15 residues. V shed 3 bases and J 2 bases; nucleotides not matched to a gene: 6. The CDR3 DNA sequence: TGTGCCAGCAGCCAGTGGGGACAGCTGCAAGAGACCCAGTACTTC. This codes for CASSQWGQLQETQYF.

This chain joins TRBV30 and TRBJ1-5; 8 bases align to TRBD1. CDR3 length: 14 residues. Looked up from germline, CDR1 is GTSNPN and CDR2 is SVGIG (reference sequence). J was trimmed by 6 bases and V by 1 base; bases with no gene match: 5. This CDR3 is CAWSGGQGAQPQHF. The CDR3 DNA follows: TGTGCCTGGAGTGGTGGTCAGGGGGCTCAGCCCCAGCATTTT.

The chain has TRBV18 and TRBJ1-2; D is unclear. V was trimmed by 3 bases and J by 6 bases, leaving 11 bases between them. The CDR3 runs 13 residues. Germline loops: CDR1 KGHSH, CDR2 LQKENI. The CDR3 region is CASSPLSGHGYTF. In nucleotides, the CDR3 is TGTGCCAGCTCACCGTTGAGTGGGCATGGCTACACCTTC.